Below are 21 T cell receptor beta chains sequenced from a single sample in a study of cytomegalovirus exposure and HLA in healthy donors (dated by TCRdb to 2016 to 2017). The receptor library was made with the immunoSEQ multiplex PCR assay. For the multiplex PCR, a mixture combining 60 forward primers for TCR Vbeta segments and 13 reverse primers for TCR Jbeta segments was used. TCRdb provides this immuneACCESS table in a form limited to in-frame rearrangements. Some clones are lacking; in checked studies, under half of them reflect an unresolved V gene, and why the rest are absent is not known. The sample table contains roughly 180,000 clones; only one count was recorded for roughly 75% of them. Approximately 2% of the sample is held by the ten biggest clonotypes. The sample was PBMCs. These receptors were collected from a woman aged 25 to 39 in good health and CMV-seronegative.

This chain uses TRBV9 with TRBJ2-1; TRBD2 agrees at 10 bases. The CDR3 spans 15 residues. Germline CDR1 reads SGDLS; CDR2 reads YYNGEE. V dropped 4 bases and J dropped 8; count of bases not matched to a gene: 9. The CDR3 DNA sequence: TGTGCCAGCAGCTTTAGCGGGGGGAAGGACGATGAGCAGTTCTTC. Translating gives CASSFSGGKDDEQFF.

The genes are TRBV6-1 and TRBJ2-7, with D tentatively TRBD1 (6 bases). The CDR3 length is 15 residues. Per germline, CDR1 MNHNS and CDR2 SASEGT. Trimming stripped 3 bases from V and 2 bases from J, with 14 bases between. CDR3 sequence reads: CASSDRGGPPYEQYF. CDR3 DNA: TGTGCCAGCAGTGATAGAGGGGGACCTCCCTACGAGCAGTACTTC.

The CDR3 region is CASRTTSGGTYEQYF. CDR3 in DNA: TGTGCCAGCAGGACGACTAGCGGGGGAACCTACGAGCAGTACTTC. The V and J genes are TRBV2 and TRBJ2-7, with 12 nucleotides matching TRBD2. The CDR3 runs to 15 residues. Germline loops: CDR1 SNHLY, CDR2 FYNNEI. Trimming at V came to 6 bases and at J to 2 bases, leaving 5 bases not matched to a gene.

The chain has TRBV7-6 and TRBJ2-7, with 9 bases identical to TRBD2. The CDR3 runs to 17 residues. Germline trimming cut 0 bases from V and 0 bases from J; bases unmatched to any gene: 6. Germline values: CDR1 SGHVS, CDR2 FNYEAQ. The chain's CDR3 is CASSLAIAGASSYEQYF. The CDR3 nucleotides read TGTGCCAGCAGCTTAGCTATAGCGGGGGCGAGCTCCTACGAGCAGTACTTC.

Here the CDR3 reads CASSESVAGYNEQFF. The CDR3 DNA reads TGCGCCAGCAGTGAGTCGGTAGCGGGGTACAATGAGCAGTTCTTC. The chain employs TRBV10-1 and TRBJ2-1; the match to TRBD2 covers 8 bases. J lost 4 bases, V lost 0 bases, and 2 bases had no gene match. This CDR3 spans 15 amino acids. Germline values: CDR1 WNHNN, CDR2 SYGVQD (reference sequence).

This chain uses TRBV4-1 with TRBJ2-1; 7 positions agree with TRBD1. Per germline, CDR1 MGHRA and CDR2 YSYEKL. V gave up 1 base and J gave up 6 bases; unmatched junction bases: 12. The CDR3 loop spans 17 amino acids. CDR3 sequence: CASSQGIRQGNPNEQFF. The CDR3 nucleotides read TGCGCCAGCAGCCAAGGAATAAGACAGGGAAACCCCAATGAGCAGTTCTTC.

This clone was seen only a few times. The J gene is TRBJ2-5, the V gene TRBV5-1; 10 bases agree with TRBD2. The trim removed 0 bases at V and 3 bases at J, leaving 2 bases unmatched. Per the germline V gene, CDR1 is SGHRS and CDR2 is YFSETQ. CDR3 length equals 15 residues. Written as DNA, the CDR3 is TGCGCCAGCAGCTTGGCCGGGACTAGCGAAGAGACCCAGTACTTC. Amino acid sequence: CASSLAGTSEETQYF. The whole variable domain, filled in from reference TRBV5-1 and TRBJ2-5, reads KAGVTQTPRYLIKTRGQQVTLSCSPISGHRSVSWYQQTPGQGLQFLFEYFSETQRNKGNFPGRFSGRQFSNSRSEMNVSTLELGDSALYLCASSLAGTSEETQYFGPGTRLLVL.

The chain links TRBV7-2 to TRBJ2-7; D might be TRBD1 (6 bases). From germline, CDR1 is SGHTA and CDR2 FQGNSA. The CDR3 covers 14 residues. Trimming stripped 8 bases from V and 3 bases from J, with 17 bases between. Here the CDR3 reads CASSLTGQIYEQYF. The CDR3 DNA reads TGTGCCAGCTCCTTAACGGGACAAATCTACGAGCAGTACTTC.

This chain joins TRBV6-1 and TRBJ2-7, with 8 bases identical to TRBD1. Germline V gives CDR1 MNHNS, CDR2 SASEGT. This CDR3 is 14 amino acids long. Unmatched junction bases numbered 4, after V lost 4 bases and J lost 2 bases. The CDR3 loop is CASSGTGPAYEQYF. Written as DNA, the CDR3 is TGTGCCAGCAGTGGGACAGGGCCAGCCTACGAGCAGTACTTC.

Worth noting for this clone: Germline and junction disagree at one end, which may indicate a read error. The rearrangement joins TRBV12-5 to TRBJ2-3; 7 bases agree with TRBD1. The CDR3 has 13 residues. Germline V gene sequence: CDR1 LGHNT, CDR2 FRNRAP. This CDR3 reads CASGQTPGTATFF. The CDR3 bases are TGTGCTAGTGGTCAAACCCCCGGGACAGCTACTTTTTTT.

This clone was observed a few times. The J gene is TRBJ2-7, the V gene TRBV30; TRBD1 matches at 12 bases. Germline V gene sequence: CDR1 GTSNPN, CDR2 SVGIG (reference sequence). The CDR3 has 16 residues. V lost 5 bases to trimming and J lost 4 bases; unmatched junction nucleotides: 12. The CDR3 DNA sequence: TGTGCCTGGGAGGGGGTGCCGGGACAGGGGGCTTACGAGCAGTACTTC. Translated: CAWEGVPGQGAYEQYF.

This clone showed up just a few times. The CDR3 DNA follows: TGTGCCAGCAGCCCGGACATCGGCAGCAATCAGCCCCAGCATTTT. Amino acid sequence: CASSPDIGSNQPQHF. The rearrangement uses TRBV27 and TRBJ1-5; D might be TRBD1 (5 bases). Germline V gene sequence: CDR1 MNHEY, CDR2 SMNVEV (reference sequence). This CDR3 spans 15 amino acids. The V and J ends lost 6 bases and 1 base respectively, with 13 bases between them.

V is TRBV10-3 and J is TRBJ2-7, with a tentative D call TRBD1 (5 bases). Trimming stripped 2 bases from V and 9 bases from J, with 8 bases between. The CDR3 contains 11 residues. Germline CDR1 ENHRY, CDR2 SYGVKD. The CDR3 nucleotides read TGTGCCATCAGTGAGGACAGTAGGCAGTACTTC. Translated: CAISEDSRQYF.

This sequence joins TRBV18 and TRBJ2-3; 7 bases match TRBD1. The germline V gene has CDR1 KGHSH and CDR2 LQKENI. The CDR3 consists of 14 residues. V lost 3 bases to trimming and J lost 2 bases; unmatched junction nucleotides: 2. The CDR3 loop is CASSPGTDTDTQYF. DNA of the CDR3: TGTGCCAGCTCACCCGGGACAGACACAGATACGCAGTATTTT.

This chain connects TRBV7-2 to TRBJ1-6; 9 bases align to TRBD1. Germline V gene sequence: CDR1 SGHTA, CDR2 FQGNSA. Germline trimming cut 1 base from V and 10 bases from J; bases unmatched to any gene: 5. There are 15 residues in the CDR3. CDR3 nucleotide sequence: TGTGCCAGCAGCTTAGACAGGGGGCTGGGGTCACCCCTCCACTTT. It yields the protein CASSLDRGLGSPLHF. The full variable domain, rest sourced from reference TRBV7-2 and TRBJ1-6, is GAGVSQSPSNKVTEKGKDVELRCDPISGHTALYWYRQSLGQGLEFLIYFQGNSAPDKSGLPSDRFSAERTGGSVSTLTIQRTQQEDSAVYLCASSLDRGLGSPLHFGNGTRLTVT.

The chain combines TRBV5-1 with TRBJ1-2; D is unclear. The CDR3 runs to 15 residues. Trimming removed 0 bases from V and 4 bases from J, with 13 bases in between. CDR1 and CDR2 (germline): SGHRS, YFSETQ. The CDR3, as DNA: TGCGCCAGCAGCTTGGGGCAAAATACGGGCTATGGCTACACCTTC. Its translation is CASSLGQNTGYGYTF.

This clone was observed a single time. The chain couples TRBV28 to TRBJ2-7; TRBD1 agrees at 8 bases. Germline V gene sequence: CDR1 MDHEN, CDR2 SYDVKM. V gave up 8 bases and J gave up 5 bases; unmatched junction bases: 14. This CDR3 is built from 15 residues. CDR3 DNA: TGTGCCAGCTCCTCTTCCGGGACAGGAAAAAACGAGCAGTACTTC. Protein sequence: CASSSSGTGKNEQYF. The complete variable domain, with remaining parts taken from reference TRBV28 and TRBJ2-7, reads DVKVTQSSRYLVKRTGEKVFLECVQDMDHENMFWYRQDPGLGLRLIYFSYDVKMKEKGDIPEGYSVSREKKERFSLILESASTNQTSMYLCASSSSGTGKNEQYFGPGTRLTVT.

The chain employs TRBV5-1 and TRBJ2-1; TRBD2 matches at 9 bases. V lost 2 bases, J lost 3 bases, and 6 bases stayed unmatched. CDR3 length: 16 amino acids. CDR1 SGHRS and CDR2 YFSETQ come from the germline V gene. CDR3 sequence: CASSFERGAGYNEQFF. CDR3 sequence (DNA): TGCGCCAGCAGCTTCGAGCGGGGGGCGGGCTACAATGAGCAGTTCTTC.

This chain joins TRBV5-5 and TRBJ2-7, with 10 positions matching TRBD1. Trimming took 2 bases from V and 2 from J; bases not matched to a gene: 4. This CDR3 is 15 amino acids long. Germline V gene lookup returns CDR1 SGHKS and CDR2 YYEKEE (reference sequence). The CDR3 DNA is TGTGCCAGCAGCTTCGGGACAGGGGAGGCCTACGAGCAGTACTTC. It codes for CASSFGTGEAYEQYF.

This chain uses TRBV4-1 with TRBJ1-6; TRBD1 matches 9 bases. The germline CDR1 and CDR2 sequences are MGHRA and YSYEKL. This CDR3 contains 15 residues. Losses at the gene ends were 5 bases for V and 8 bases for J; bases not matched to a gene: 7. In nucleotides, the CDR3 is TGCGCCAGCAGCTACTCCGGGACAGGGTATTCACCCCTCCACTTT. The encoded protein is CASSYSGTGYSPLHF.

The rearrangement uses TRBV6-1 and TRBJ2-5; the match to TRBD2 covers 12 bases. Germline trimming cut 4 bases from V and 2 bases from J; bases unmatched to any gene: 2. In germline, CDR1 is MNHNS, CDR2 SASEGT. The CDR3 spans 15 residues. CDR3 nucleotides: TGTGCCAGCAGTGGGACTAGCGGGGCTCAAGAGACCCAGTACTTC. It is translated as CASSGTSGAQETQYF.